The subject of this entry is one T cell receptor (beta chain). No antigen is known for it. This entry belongs to a study of T cell responses to AZD1222 COVID-19 vaccine. Clones were read by immunoSEQ multiplex PCR, and TCRdb kept only the in-frame ones, dropping some. The table shows 180,000 or so clones, with just over 85% occurring only once. Study results and limitations: Repertoires were obtained only post-peak T cell response. Compared with day 0, the breadth and depth of the Spike-specific TCR repertoire rose significantly after two doses of AZD1222. Donors skewed white British and female; clonal diversity was possibly underestimated.

The CDR3 is 15 amino acids. V usage is TRBV1 and J usage is TRBJ2-2. TRBV1 is reported as a pseudogene. The sample consisted of peripheral blood, taken on day 0 of AZD1222 vaccination. The receptor's source is an adult in good health. CDR3 nucleotides: TGCACCAGCAGCCTTCGGGGGCGAGGAACCGGGGAGCTGTTTTTT. It translates to CTSSLRGRGTGELFF.